The present entry profiles one TCR beta chain with its context. The data are from a study of control samples from healthy donors and cancer patients. CDR3 length: 13 amino acids. The junction had 2 bases not matched to a gene; V was cut back by 5 bases and J by 5 bases. CDR1 and CDR2 from the germline V gene are MNHEY and SVGEGT. Sequenced by immunoSEQ multiplex PCR; TCRdb stores in-frame clones only, minus some. In the table there are some 76,000 clones, under 90% of which are singletons. The chain has TRBV6-2 or TRBV6-3 and TRBJ1-5; TRBD1 matches at 8 bases. The receptor comes from a woman aged 50 to 60 with colorectal cancer. Sequencing input: PBMCs. CDR3 DNA: TGTGCCAGCAGTGGGACAGGCCATCAGCCCCAGCATTTT. Protein product: CASSGTGHQPQHF.